This T cell receptor (beta chain) is from a study of blood T cell repertoires in COVID-19. Study background: Collection of acute and convalescent COVID-19 samples took place in the United States, Italy and Spain. In each case, the material was cDNA or gDNA derived from T cells, B-cell-depleted T cells, or PBMCs.

V was trimmed by 3 bases and J by 1 base, leaving 12 bases between them. Germline V CDR1 and CDR2: SQVTM, ANQGSEA. The CDR3 consists of 14 residues. Participants had their cohort set by participant-reported clinical history. Assay: immunoSEQ multiplex PCR; the TCRdb copy retains only in-frame clones and omits some. Of around 150,000 clones listed, about 83% are singletons. The chain carries TRBV29-1 and TRBJ1-1; maybe TRBD1 (6 bases). Material for sequencing was PBMCs or T cells enriched from blood (not recorded which). The source of this sequence is a woman in her forties or fifties with acute COVID-19. CDR3 sequence: CSVDTGTPNTEAFF. As DNA, the CDR3 is TGCAGCGTTGACACCGGGACACCGAACACTGAAGCTTTCTTT.